This T cell receptor beta chain was identified during a study of blood T cells in healthy people across ages. PCR was performed a second time for about 7 to 12 cycles using a sample-barcoded 5' primer and a J-beta primer mix. TCRdb recomputed calls from the 5' RACE reads with MiXCR, one row per CDR3 protein. The repertoire holds 500,000 to 550,000 distinct CDR3 sequences, with nearly 25% as singletons. The germline V and J ends were trimmed by 4 bases and 0 bases, with 10 bases remaining between them. There are 15 residues in the CDR3. CDR1 MDHEN and CDR2 SYDVKM come from the germline V gene. This sample was shared with a second study, whose subject was T cells of mothers and their children.

V is TRBV28 and J is TRBJ1-3; D is perhaps TRBD1 (5 bases). The sequenced material came from blood. The sequence derives from a boy under 18 in good health. CDR3 region: CASSSGRVSGNTIYF. The CDR3 DNA reads TGTGCCAGCAGTTCGGGACGGGTCTCTGGAAACACCATATATTTT.